This is a list of T cell receptor beta chains from one sample in a study of blood T cells in healthy people across ages. TCRdb reprocessed the 5' RACE reads via MiXCR and lists one record per CDR3 protein. The repertoire holds fewer than 1.5 million distinct CDR3 sequences, with roughly 40% as singletons. The sample taken for sequencing was blood. The source is a woman aged 18-35 years in good health. Each CDR3 is given with its conserved first and last residue. D genes are given only for firm matches. Size values are once, few and many counts, or a class for expanded clones, and some rows have none.

V: TRBV20-1; size: .; D: .; J: TRBJ2-3; DNA: TGCAGTGCTAGAGATCCCGCGTGGCAGAGTGGCACAGATACGCAGTATTTT; CDR3: CSARDPAWQSGTDTQYF
V: TRBV6-1; size: few; D: .; J: TRBJ2-7; DNA: TGTGCCAGCCGCGGGACGGTGACCTACGAGCAGTACTTC; CDR3: CASRGTVTYEQYF
V: TRBV6-5; size: few; D: TRBD2; J: TRBJ2-5; DNA: TGTGCCAGCACCTTCAAGCGGGGGGGCACTGAGACCCAGTACTTC; CDR3: CASTFKRGGTETQYF
V: TRBV3-1; size: few; D: TRBD2; J: TRBJ2-1; DNA: TGTGCCAGCAGCCAAGGAGGAGCGGGGGGGCGAGAGCAGTTCTTC; CDR3: CASSQGGAGGREQFF
V: TRBV29-1; size: .; D: TRBD2; J: TRBJ2-7; DNA: TGCAGCGTTGAAGTAGCGGGCCAGAGGAGTAACGAGCAGTACTTC; CDR3: CSVEVAGQRSNEQYF
V: TRBV28; size: few; D: TRBD2; J: TRBJ2-4; DNA: TGTGCCAGCAGTTCACGTCGAGCGGGGCCTTCCAAAAACATTCAGTACTTC; CDR3: CASSSRRAGPSKNIQYF
V: TRBV12-3/TRBV12-4; size: few; D: .; J: TRBJ1-4; DNA: TGTGCCAGCAGCCACCCGGCGAAAAAACTGTTTTTT; CDR3: CASSHPAKKLFF
V: TRBV7-2; size: .; D: TRBD1; J: TRBJ2-5; DNA: TGTGCCAGCAGCTCACACCCGGACAGGGGGCTGGAGACCCAGTACTTC; CDR3: CASSSHPDRGLETQYF
V: TRBV11-2; size: .; D: TRBD2; J: TRBJ2-5; DNA: TGTGCCAGCAGCGACCGGACTAGCGGGAGCGAAGAGACCCAGTACTTC; CDR3: CASSDRTSGSEETQYF
V: TRBV5-4; size: .; D: TRBD1; J: TRBJ2-1; DNA: TGTGCCAGCAGCCGTCCGGGACAGGTGGGTGGGGAGCAGTTCTTC; CDR3: CASSRPGQVGGEQFF
V: TRBV20-1; size: few; D: .; J: TRBJ2-3; DNA: TGCAGTGGAGGGTATTCAAGGACGGGTACAGATACGCAGTATTTT; CDR3: CSGGYSRTGTDTQYF
V: TRBV30; size: .; D: TRBD2; J: TRBJ2-7; DNA: TGTGCCTGGAGCGAAGGGACTAGCGGGAGCTACGAGCAGTACTTC; CDR3: CAWSEGTSGSYEQYF
V: TRBV24-1; size: .; D: .; J: TRBJ2-3; DNA: TGTGCCACCAGCTCAGTGGGCGGCACAGATACGCAGTATTTT; CDR3: CATSSVGGTDTQYF
V: TRBV2; size: .; D: .; J: TRBJ1-1; DNA: TGTGCCAGCAGTGCCCAGGGAAAGAACACTGAAGCTTTCTTT; CDR3: CASSAQGKNTEAFF
V: TRBV28; size: .; D: TRBD1; J: TRBJ2-7; DNA: TGTGCCAGCAGGAGATCGGACAGGGGCAGCTACGAGCAGTACTTC; CDR3: CASRRSDRGSYEQYF
V: TRBV29-1; size: few; D: .; J: TRBJ2-7; DNA: TGCAGCGTTCCAACCGGTAGTTCCCAGTACTTC; CDR3: CSVPTGSSQYF
V: TRBV20-1; size: few; D: .; J: TRBJ1-2; DNA: TGCAGTGCTAGAGACAGGGAGATGAGGGGCTACACCTTC; CDR3: CSARDREMRGYTF
V: TRBV6-5; size: .; D: TRBD2; J: TRBJ2-7; DNA: TGTGCCAGCAGTTACTCGTGGCCTAGCGGGGGGATTTCCTCCTACGAGCAGTACTTC; CDR3: CASSYSWPSGGISSYEQYF
V: TRBV12-5; size: .; D: .; J: TRBJ2-5; DNA: TGTGCTAGTGGTTTGGTACAAGCGATAGCATCCCCGTACCAAGAGACCCAGTACTTC; CDR3: CASGLVQAIASPYQETQYF
V: TRBV10-3; size: few; D: TRBD2; J: TRBJ2-3; DNA: TGTGCCATCAGTTCGGGAAGAACTAGCGGGAGGGCAGATACGCAGTATTTT; CDR3: CAISSGRTSGRADTQYF
V: TRBV6-2/TRBV6-3; size: .; D: .; J: TRBJ2-1; DNA: TGTGCCAGCAGTTACTCCCCTATCAGGAATGAGCAGTTCTTC; CDR3: CASSYSPIRNEQFF
V: TRBV10-3; size: few; D: .; J: TRBJ1-1; DNA: TGTGCCATCAGTGACTCTCCCGGGGGCTCCACTGAAGCTTTCTTT; CDR3: CAISDSPGGSTEAFF
V: TRBV11-2; size: .; D: TRBD1; J: TRBJ1-3; DNA: TGTGCCAGCAGCTTTGGGGGACGGACAGGCTCTGGAAACACCATATATTTT; CDR3: CASSFGGRTGSGNTIYF
V: TRBV6-5; size: .; D: .; J: TRBJ1-5; DNA: TGTGCCAGCAGTTACCGGGCGGGACACCCCCAGCATTTT; CDR3: CASSYRAGHPQHF
V: TRBV9; size: .; D: TRBD1; J: TRBJ2-3; DNA: TGTGCCAGCAGCGTGGGGACAGGGGATCAGTATTTT; CDR3: CASSVGTGDQYF
V: TRBV6-4; size: once; D: TRBD2; J: TRBJ2-1; DNA: TGTGCCAGCAGTGCCTCTAAGAGACTAGCGGGTTACGATGAGCAGTTCTTC; CDR3: CASSASKRLAGYDEQFF
V: TRBV12-3/TRBV12-4; size: .; D: .; J: TRBJ2-1; DNA: TGTGCCAGCAGTAAGGATACGGGAAGCTCCTATGAGCAGTTCTTC; CDR3: CASSKDTGSSYEQFF
V: TRBV27; size: .; D: .; J: TRBJ1-1; DNA: TGTGCCAGCAGTTTCCGTGGGGGGGGGAGCACTGAAGCTTTCTTT; CDR3: CASSFRGGGSTEAFF
V: TRBV10-3; size: .; D: .; J: TRBJ1-4; DNA: TGTGCCATCAAGGAGAGTAGCAATGAAAAACTGTTTTTT; CDR3: CAIKESSNEKLFF
V: TRBV4-1; size: few; D: .; J: TRBJ1-5; DNA: TGCGCCAGCAGCCAAGATACGCAGACTCGGGGCAATCAGCCCCAGCATTTT; CDR3: CASSQDTQTRGNQPQHF
V: TRBV24-1; size: .; D: TRBD2; J: TRBJ2-3; DNA: TGTGCCATTGGGGGGGGCACAGATACGCAGTATTTT; CDR3: CAIGGGTDTQYF
V: TRBV6-1; size: few; D: .; J: TRBJ1-1; DNA: TGTGCCAGCATAAACCTTGGGGCGGTGAACACTGAAGCTTTCTTT; CDR3: CASINLGAVNTEAFF
V: TRBV25-1; size: .; D: .; J: TRBJ2-7; DNA: TGTGCCAGCAGTGATACTAGGGGCGGGTACGAGCAGTACTTC; CDR3: CASSDTRGGYEQYF
V: TRBV12-3/TRBV12-4; size: few; D: TRBD2; J: TRBJ2-7; DNA: TGTGCCAGCAGCAAGCGGGGGGGCAGGGACGAGCAGTACTTC; CDR3: CASSKRGGRDEQYF
V: TRBV20-1; size: .; D: TRBD2; J: TRBJ2-5; DNA: TGCAGTGCTAGAGATATAGCGGGAGGCCGCGAAGAGACCCAGTACTTC; CDR3: CSARDIAGGREETQYF
V: TRBV5-1; size: .; D: .; J: TRBJ2-5; DNA: TGCGCCAGCAGCTTTAATGGGGTCCCACAAGAGACCCAGTACTTC; CDR3: CASSFNGVPQETQYF
V: TRBV9; size: once; D: .; J: TRBJ2-3; DNA: TGTGCCAGCAGCCCCAGACAAAAGGGGGATGCGCAGTATTTT; CDR3: CASSPRQKGDAQYF
V: TRBV7-2; size: few; D: .; J: TRBJ2-7; DNA: TGTGCCAGCAGCCACCGAACCATGTCTAGCGCGAAAACCACCTACGAGCAGTACTTC; CDR3: CASSHRTMSSAKTTYEQYF
V: TRBV28; size: .; D: TRBD2; J: TRBJ2-7; DNA: TGTGCCAGCAGTTTATCGTCTAGCGGGTCTTATGGGAGCTCCTACAATGAGCAGTACTTC; CDR3: CASSLSSSGSYGSSYNEQYF
V: TRBV11-2; size: .; D: .; J: TRBJ1-6; DNA: TGTGCCAGCAGCTTATCCGGGACAACCTATAATTCACCCCTCCACTTT; CDR3: CASSLSGTTYNSPLHF
V: TRBV5-8; size: .; D: .; J: TRBJ2-3; DNA: TGTGCCAGCAGCTTAGGGGGGGACAGTTCCACAGATACGCAGTATTTT; CDR3: CASSLGGDSSTDTQYF
V: TRBV29-1; size: few; D: .; J: TRBJ1-1; DNA: TGCAGCGCGGGATTCTCCAACACTGAAGCTTTCTTT; CDR3: CSAGFSNTEAFF
V: TRBV21-1; size: .; D: .; J: TRBJ2-7; DNA: TGTGCCAGCAGCAAAAGGGTGGCAGGGTGTTACTACGAGCAGTACTTC; CDR3: CASSKRVAGCYYEQYF
V: TRBV10-2; size: .; D: .; J: TRBJ2-1; DNA: TGCGCCAGCAGTGATGGCTTTTTCTACAATGAGCAGTTCTTC; CDR3: CASSDGFFYNEQFF
V: TRBV28; size: .; D: .; J: TRBJ2-2; DNA: TGTGCCAGCAGTCTCGGGACACGGCAGACCGGGGAGCTGTTTTTT; CDR3: CASSLGTRQTGELFF
V: TRBV4-2; size: .; D: TRBD2; J: TRBJ2-5; DNA: TGTGCCAGCAGGGCGGTGGGGGGGGTGCGAGAGACCCAGTACTTC; CDR3: CASRAVGGVRETQYF